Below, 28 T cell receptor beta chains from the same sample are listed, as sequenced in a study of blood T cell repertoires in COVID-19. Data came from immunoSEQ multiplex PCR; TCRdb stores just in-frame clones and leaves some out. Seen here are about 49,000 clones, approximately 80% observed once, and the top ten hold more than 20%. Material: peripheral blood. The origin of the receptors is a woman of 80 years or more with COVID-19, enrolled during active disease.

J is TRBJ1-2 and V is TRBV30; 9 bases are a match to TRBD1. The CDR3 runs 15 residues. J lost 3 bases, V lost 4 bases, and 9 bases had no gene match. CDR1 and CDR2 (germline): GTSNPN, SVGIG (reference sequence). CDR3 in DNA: TGTGCCTGGATAACGGTGTGGGACAGGGACTATGGCTACACCTTC. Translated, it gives CAWITVWDRDYGYTF.

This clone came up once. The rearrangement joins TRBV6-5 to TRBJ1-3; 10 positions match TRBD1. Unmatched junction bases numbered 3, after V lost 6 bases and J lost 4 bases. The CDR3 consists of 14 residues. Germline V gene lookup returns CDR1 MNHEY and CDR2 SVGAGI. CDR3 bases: TGTGCCAGCAGCTGGACAGGGGGAGGAAACACCATATATTTT. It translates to CASSWTGGGNTIYF.

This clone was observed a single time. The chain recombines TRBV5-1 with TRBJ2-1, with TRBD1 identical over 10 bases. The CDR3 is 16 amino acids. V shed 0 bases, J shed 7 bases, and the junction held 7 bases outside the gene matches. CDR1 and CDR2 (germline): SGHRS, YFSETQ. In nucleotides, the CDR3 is TGCGCCAGCAGCTTGGAAGGACAGGGGGTCGTTAATGAGCAGTTCTTC. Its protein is CASSLEGQGVVNEQFF.

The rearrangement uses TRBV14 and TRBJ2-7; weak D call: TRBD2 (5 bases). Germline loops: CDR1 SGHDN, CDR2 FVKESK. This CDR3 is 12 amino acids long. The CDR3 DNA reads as TGTGCTAGCGCCAGAACCGGGGACGAGCAGTACTTC. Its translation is CASARTGDEQYF. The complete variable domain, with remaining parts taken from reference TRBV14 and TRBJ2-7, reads EAGVTQFPSHSVIEKGQTVTLRCDPISGHDNLYWYRRVMGKEIKFLLHFVKESKQDESGMPNNRFLAERTGGTYSTLKVQPAELEDSGVYFCASARTGDEQYFGPGTRLTVT.

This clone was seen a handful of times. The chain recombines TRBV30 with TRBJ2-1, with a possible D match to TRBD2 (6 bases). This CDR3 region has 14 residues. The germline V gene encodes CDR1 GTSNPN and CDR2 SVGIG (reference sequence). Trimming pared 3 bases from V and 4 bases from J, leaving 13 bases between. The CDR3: CAWSVPGDYNEQFF. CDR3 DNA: TGTGCCTGGAGCGTTCCGGGGGATTACAATGAGCAGTTCTTC.

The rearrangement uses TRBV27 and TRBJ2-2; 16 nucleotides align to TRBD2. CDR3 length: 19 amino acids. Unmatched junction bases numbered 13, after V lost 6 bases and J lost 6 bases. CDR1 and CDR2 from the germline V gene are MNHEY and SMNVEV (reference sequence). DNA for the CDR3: TGTGCCAGCAGCCTCTCAGGGACTAGCGGGAGGGCCTATCCCGGGGAGCTGTTTTTT. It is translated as CASSLSGTSGRAYPGELFF.

The CDR3 nucleotides read TGTGCCAGCAGCTTATCGTCGACCGGGGAGCTGTTTTTT. Its protein is CASSLSSTGELFF. V usage is TRBV7-3 and J usage is TRBJ2-2, with D hard to call. This CDR3 has 13 residues. Germline CDR1 is SGHTA and CDR2 is FQGTGA. V gave up 2 bases and J gave up 5 bases, with 6 bases separating them.

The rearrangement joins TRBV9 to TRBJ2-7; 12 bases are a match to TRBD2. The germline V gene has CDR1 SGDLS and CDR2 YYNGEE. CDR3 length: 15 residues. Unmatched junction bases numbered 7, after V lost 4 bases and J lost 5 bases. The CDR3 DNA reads TGTGCCAGCAGCCTCCGACTAGCGGGAGTCGACGAGCAGTACTTC. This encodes CASSLRLAGVDEQYF.

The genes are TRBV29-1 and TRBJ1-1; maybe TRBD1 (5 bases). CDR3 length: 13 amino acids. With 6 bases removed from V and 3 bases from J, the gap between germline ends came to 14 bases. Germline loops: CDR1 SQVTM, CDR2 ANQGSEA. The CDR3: CSVLGGVDTEAFF. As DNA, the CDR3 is TGCAGCGTGCTTGGGGGGGTAGACACTGAAGCTTTCTTT.

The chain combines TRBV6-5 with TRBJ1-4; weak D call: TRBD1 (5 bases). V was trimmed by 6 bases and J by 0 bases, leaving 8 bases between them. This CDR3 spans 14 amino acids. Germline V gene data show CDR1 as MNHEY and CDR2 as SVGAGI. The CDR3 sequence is CASSGTATNEKLFF. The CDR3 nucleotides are TGTGCCAGCAGCGGGACTGCAACTAATGAAAAACTGTTTTTT.

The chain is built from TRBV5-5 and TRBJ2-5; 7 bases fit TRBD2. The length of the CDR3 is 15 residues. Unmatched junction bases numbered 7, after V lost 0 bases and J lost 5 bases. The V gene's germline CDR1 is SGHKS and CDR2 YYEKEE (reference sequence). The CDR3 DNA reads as TGTGCCAGCAGCTTGGCCGGCGGGGGTCAGGAGACCCAGTACTTC. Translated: CASSLAGGGQETQYF. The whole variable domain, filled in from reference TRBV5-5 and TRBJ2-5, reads DAGVTQSPTHLIKTRGQQVTLRCSPISGHKSVSWYQQVLGQGPQFIFQYYEKEERGRGNFPDRFSARQFPNYSSELNVNALLLGDSALYLCASSLAGGGQETQYFGPGTRLLVL.

As DNA, the CDR3 is TGTGCCACCAGTTCGACAGGGGTCCAGCCCCAGCATTTT. It codes for CATSSTGVQPQHF. This chain uses TRBV15 with TRBJ1-5, with 8 bases fitting TRBD1. Trimming took 6 bases from V and 7 from J; bases not matched to a gene: 5. CDR1 and CDR2 from the germline V gene are LNHNV and YYDKDF (reference sequence). The CDR3 runs to 13 residues. Full variable domain (missing parts from reference TRBV15 and TRBJ1-5): DAMVIQNPRYQVTQFGKPVTLSCSQTLNHNVMYWYQQKSSQAPKLLFHYYDKDFNNEADTPDNFQSRRPNTSFCFLDIRSPGLGDTAMYLCATSSTGVQPQHFGDGTRLSIL.

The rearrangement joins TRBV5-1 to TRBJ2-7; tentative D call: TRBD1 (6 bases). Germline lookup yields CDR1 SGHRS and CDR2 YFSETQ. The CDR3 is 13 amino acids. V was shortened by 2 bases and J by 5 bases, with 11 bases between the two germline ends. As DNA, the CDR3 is TGCGCCAGCAGCTTTGCAGGGGTTAACGAGCAGTACTTC. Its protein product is CASSFAGVNEQYF.

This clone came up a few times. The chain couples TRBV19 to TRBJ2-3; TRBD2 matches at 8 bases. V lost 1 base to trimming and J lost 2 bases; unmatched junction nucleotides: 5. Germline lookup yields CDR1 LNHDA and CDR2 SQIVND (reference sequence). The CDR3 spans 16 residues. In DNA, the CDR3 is TGTGCCAGTAGTATAGCGGCGGGAGGTCCCACAGATACGCAGTATTTT. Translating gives CASSIAAGGPTDTQYF.

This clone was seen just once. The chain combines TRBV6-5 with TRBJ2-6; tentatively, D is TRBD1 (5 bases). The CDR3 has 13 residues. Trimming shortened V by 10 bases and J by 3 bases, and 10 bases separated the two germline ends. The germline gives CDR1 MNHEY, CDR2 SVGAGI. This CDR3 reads CATQGYGANVLTF. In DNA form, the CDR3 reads TGTGCCACCCAGGGTTATGGGGCCAACGTCCTGACTTTC.

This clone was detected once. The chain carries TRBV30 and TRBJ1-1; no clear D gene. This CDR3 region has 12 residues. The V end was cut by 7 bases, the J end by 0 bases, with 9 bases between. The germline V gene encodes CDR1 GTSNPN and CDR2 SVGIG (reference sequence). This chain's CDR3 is CASGDLNTEAFF. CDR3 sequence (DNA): TGTGCCTCCGGGGATCTGAACACTGAAGCTTTCTTT.

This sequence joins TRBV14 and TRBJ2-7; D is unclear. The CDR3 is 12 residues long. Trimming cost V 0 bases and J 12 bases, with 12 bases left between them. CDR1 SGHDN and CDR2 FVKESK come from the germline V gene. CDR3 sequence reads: CASSQDWHSRYF. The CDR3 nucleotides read TGTGCCAGCAGCCAAGATTGGCACAGCAGGTACTTC.

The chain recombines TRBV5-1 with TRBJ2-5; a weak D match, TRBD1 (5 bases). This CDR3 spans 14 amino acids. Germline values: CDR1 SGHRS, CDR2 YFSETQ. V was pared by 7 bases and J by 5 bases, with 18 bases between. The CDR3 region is CASGRQPPEETQYF. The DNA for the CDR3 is TGCGCCAGCGGCCGACAGCCACCTGAGGAGACCCAGTACTTC. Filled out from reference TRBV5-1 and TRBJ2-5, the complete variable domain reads KAGVTQTPRYLIKTRGQQVTLSCSPISGHRSVSWYQQTPGQGLQFLFEYFSETQRNKGNFPGRFSGRQFSNSRSEMNVSTLELGDSALYLCASGRQPPEETQYFGPGTRLLVL.

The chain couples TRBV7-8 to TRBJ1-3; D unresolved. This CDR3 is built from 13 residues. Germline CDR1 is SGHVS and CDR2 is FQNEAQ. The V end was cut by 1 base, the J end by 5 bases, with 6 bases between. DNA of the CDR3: TGTGCCAGCAGCTTAGGGCACCGAAACACCATATATTTT. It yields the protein CASSLGHRNTIYF.

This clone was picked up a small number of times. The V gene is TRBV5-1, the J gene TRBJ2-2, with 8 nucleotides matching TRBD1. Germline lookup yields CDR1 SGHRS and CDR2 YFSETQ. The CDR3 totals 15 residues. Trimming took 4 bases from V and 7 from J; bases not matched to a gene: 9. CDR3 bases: TGCGCCAGCAGCACAGACAGGGGTGGTGACGGGGAGCTGTTTTTT. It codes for CASSTDRGGDGELFF.

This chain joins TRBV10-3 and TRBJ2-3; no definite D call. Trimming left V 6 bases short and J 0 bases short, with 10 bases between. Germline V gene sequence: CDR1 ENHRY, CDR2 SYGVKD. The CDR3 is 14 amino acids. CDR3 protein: CAIRRDTSTDTQYF. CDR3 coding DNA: TGTGCCATCAGACGTGATACTAGCACAGATACGCAGTATTTT.

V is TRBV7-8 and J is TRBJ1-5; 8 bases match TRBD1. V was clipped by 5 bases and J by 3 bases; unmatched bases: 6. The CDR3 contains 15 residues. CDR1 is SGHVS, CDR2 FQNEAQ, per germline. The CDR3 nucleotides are TGTGCCAGCAGCCCGACAGGGGTTGACAATCAGCCCCAGCATTTT. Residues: CASSPTGVDNQPQHF.

The CDR3, as DNA: TGTGCCAGCAGCCCGACCCGGGGATCCGCGAACACTGAAGCTTTCTTT. Amino acid sequence: CASSPTRGSANTEAFF. This sequence joins TRBV7-6 and TRBJ1-1, with D hard to call. The CDR3 runs 16 residues. The germline V and J ends were trimmed by 5 bases and 1 base, with 17 bases remaining between them. Germline V gene data show CDR1 as SGHVS and CDR2 as FNYEAQ. Using reference TRBV7-6 and TRBJ1-1 for the parts outside the CDR3, the full variable domain is GAGVSQSPRYKVTKRGQDVALRCDPISGHVSLYWYRQALGQGPEFLTYFNYEAQQDKSGLPNDRFSAERPEGSISTLTIQRTEQRDSAMYRCASSPTRGSANTEAFFGQGTRLTVV.

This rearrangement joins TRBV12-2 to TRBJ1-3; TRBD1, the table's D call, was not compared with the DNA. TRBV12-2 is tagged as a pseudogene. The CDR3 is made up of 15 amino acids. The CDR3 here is CASRLAHSSGNTIYF. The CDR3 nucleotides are TGTGCAAGTCGCTTAGCGCACAGTTCTGGAAACACCATATATTTT.

In nucleotides, the CDR3 is TGCGCCAGCAGCTTGGTCGGCCTGGACATGATGAACACTGAAGCTTTCTTT. It is translated as CASSLVGLDMMNTEAFF. The chain employs TRBV5-1 and TRBJ1-1; D possibly corresponds to TRBD1 (5 bases). The CDR3 has 17 residues. Germline V gives CDR1 SGHRS, CDR2 YFSETQ. Trimming pared 0 bases from V and 0 bases from J, leaving 15 bases between.

This chain's CDR3 is CAISVGRNQPQHF. Here the CDR3 DNA reads TGTGCCATCAGTGTGGGCAGAAATCAGCCCCAGCATTTT. The chain recombines TRBV10-3 with TRBJ1-5; no clear D. This CDR3 is 13 amino acids long. V lost 4 bases and J 4 bases, leaving 8 bases between the germline ends. Germline CDR1 ENHRY, CDR2 SYGVKD.

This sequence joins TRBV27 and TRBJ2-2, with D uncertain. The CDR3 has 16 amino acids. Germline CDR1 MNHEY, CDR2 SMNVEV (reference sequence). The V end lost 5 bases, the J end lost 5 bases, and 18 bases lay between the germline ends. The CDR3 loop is CASSLLAPPWTGELFF. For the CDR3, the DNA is TGTGCCAGCAGTCTTTTAGCACCCCCATGGACCGGGGAGCTGTTTTTT.

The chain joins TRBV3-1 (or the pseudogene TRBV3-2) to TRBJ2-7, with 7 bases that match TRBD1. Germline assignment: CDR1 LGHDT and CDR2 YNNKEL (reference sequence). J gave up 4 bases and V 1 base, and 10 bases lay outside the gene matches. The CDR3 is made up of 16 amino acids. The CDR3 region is CASSQVGAGGNYEQYF. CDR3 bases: TGTGCCAGCAGCCAAGTTGGAGCAGGGGGAAATTACGAGCAGTACTTC.